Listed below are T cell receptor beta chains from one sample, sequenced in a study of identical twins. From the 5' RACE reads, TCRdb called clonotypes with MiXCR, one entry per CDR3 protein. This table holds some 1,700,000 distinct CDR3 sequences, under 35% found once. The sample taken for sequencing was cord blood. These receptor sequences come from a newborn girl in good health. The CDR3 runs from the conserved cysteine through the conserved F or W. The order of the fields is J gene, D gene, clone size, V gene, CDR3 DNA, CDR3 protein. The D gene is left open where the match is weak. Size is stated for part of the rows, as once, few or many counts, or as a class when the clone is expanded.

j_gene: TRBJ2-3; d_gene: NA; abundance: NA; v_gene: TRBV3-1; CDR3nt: TGTGCCAGCAGCCAAGAAGGTCCGCGTACGCAGTATTTT; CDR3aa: CASSQEGPRTQYF
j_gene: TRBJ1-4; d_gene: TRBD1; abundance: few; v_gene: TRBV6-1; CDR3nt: TGTGCCAGCAGTGAATCCAGGGGGAATGAAAAACTGTTTTTT; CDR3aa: CASSESRGNEKLFF
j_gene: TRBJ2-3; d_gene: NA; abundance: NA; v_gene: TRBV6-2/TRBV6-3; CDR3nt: TGTGCCAGCAGTTATCCCACACAGGGTTCCACAGATACGCAGTATTTT; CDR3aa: CASSYPTQGSTDTQYF
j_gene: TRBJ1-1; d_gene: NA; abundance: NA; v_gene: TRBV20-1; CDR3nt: TGCAGTGCTAAGACAGGTTGGGTCACTGAAGCTTTCTTT; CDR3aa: CSAKTGWVTEAFF
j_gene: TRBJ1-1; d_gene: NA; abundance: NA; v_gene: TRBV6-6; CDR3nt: TGTGCCAGCAGTTACAGGACGGTGAACACTGAAGCTTTCTTT; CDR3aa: CASSYRTVNTEAFF
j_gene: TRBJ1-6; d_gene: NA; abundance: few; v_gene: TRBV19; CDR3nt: TGTGCCAGTAGTAACCCAGGGAGATCACCCCTCCACTTT; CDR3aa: CASSNPGRSPLHF
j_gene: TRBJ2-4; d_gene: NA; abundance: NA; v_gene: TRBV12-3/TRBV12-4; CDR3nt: TGTGCCAGCAGTTTAGCCCCCTCGGGTGAGCAGTACTTC; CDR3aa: CASSLAPSGEQYF
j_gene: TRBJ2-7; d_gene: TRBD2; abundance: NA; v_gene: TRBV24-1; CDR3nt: TGTGCCACCAGTGACCCCCGGCGGGGGGGGGACAATGAGCAGTACTTC; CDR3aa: CATSDPRRGGDNEQYF
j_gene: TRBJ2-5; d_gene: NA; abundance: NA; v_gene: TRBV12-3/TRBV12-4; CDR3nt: TGCGCCAGCAGGCTGGACGGGGAACTCCATGAGCAGTACTTC; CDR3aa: CASRLDGELHEQYF
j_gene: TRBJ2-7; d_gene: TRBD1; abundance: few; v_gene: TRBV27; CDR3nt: TGTGCCAGCAGTTTCGGGACAGCATACTCCTACGAGCAGTACTTC; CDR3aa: CASSFGTAYSYEQYF
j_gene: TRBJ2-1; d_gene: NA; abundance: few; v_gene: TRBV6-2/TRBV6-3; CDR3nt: TGTGCCAGCAGTCTTACGGGACAAACGAATGAGCAGTTCTTC; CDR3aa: CASSLTGQTNEQFF
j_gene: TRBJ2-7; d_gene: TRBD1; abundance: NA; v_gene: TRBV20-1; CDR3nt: TGCAGTGCTAGCCCCGGGACAGTGTCCTACAATGAGCAGTACTTC; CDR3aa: CSASPGTVSYNEQYF
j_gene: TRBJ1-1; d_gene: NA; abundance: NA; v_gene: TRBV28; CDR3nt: TGTGCCAGCAGTTTATGGGGTGGAGGGGCCACTGAAGCTTTCTTT; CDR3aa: CASSLWGGGATEAFF
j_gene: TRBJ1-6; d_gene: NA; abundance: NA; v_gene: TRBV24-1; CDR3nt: TGTGCCCCCAACGACAGGCGGGCTAATTCACCCCTCCACTTT; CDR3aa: CAPNDRRANSPLHF
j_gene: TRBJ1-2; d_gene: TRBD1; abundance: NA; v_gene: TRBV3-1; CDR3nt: TGTGCCAGCAGCCACCCAGGGGGCGGCTATGGCTACACCTTC; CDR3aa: CASSHPGGGYGYTF
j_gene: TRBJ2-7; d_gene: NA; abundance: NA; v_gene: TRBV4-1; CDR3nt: TGCGCCAGCAGCCAAGCTAGTTTCACGTACTACGAGCAGTACTTC; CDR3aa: CASSQASFTYYEQYF
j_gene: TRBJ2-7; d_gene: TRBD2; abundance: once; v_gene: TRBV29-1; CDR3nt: TGCAGCGTTGATCTTCGGGTAGCGGGGAACAATGAGCAGTACTTC; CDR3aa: CSVDLRVAGNNEQYF
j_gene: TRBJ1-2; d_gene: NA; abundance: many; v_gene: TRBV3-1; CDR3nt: TGTGCCAGCAGCCAAGTTTACAGCCACTATGGCTACACCTTC; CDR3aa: CASSQVYSHYGYTF
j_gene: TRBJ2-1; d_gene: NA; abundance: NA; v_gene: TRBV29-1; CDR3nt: TGCAGCCTCTCGTGGGGGGCCGACACTGAAGCTTTCTTC; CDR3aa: CSLSWGADTEAFF
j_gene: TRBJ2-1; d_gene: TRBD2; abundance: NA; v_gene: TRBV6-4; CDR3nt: TGTGCCAGCACTAGCGGGAGGGCTGATGATGAGCAGTTCTTC; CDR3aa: CASTSGRADDEQFF
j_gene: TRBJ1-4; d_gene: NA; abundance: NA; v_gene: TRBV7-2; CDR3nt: TGTGCCAGCACCCTAGGCCGGGTTAATGAAAAACTGTTTTTT; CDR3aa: CASTLGRVNEKLFF
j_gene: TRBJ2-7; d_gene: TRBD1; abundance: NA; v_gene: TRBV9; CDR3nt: TGTGCCAGCAGCCCCGGGGCAGGGGGCTCCTACGAGCAGTACTTC; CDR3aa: CASSPGAGGSYEQYF
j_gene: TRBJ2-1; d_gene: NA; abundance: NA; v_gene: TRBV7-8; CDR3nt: TGTGCCAGCCGCGGCGCGGGCTCCTACAATGAGCAGTTCTTC; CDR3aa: CASRGAGSYNEQFF
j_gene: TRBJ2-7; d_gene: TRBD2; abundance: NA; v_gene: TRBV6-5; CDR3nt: TGTGCCAGCAGTTTATACTCTCAGCGGGAGGTCCCCTACGAGCAGTACTTC; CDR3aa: CASSLYSQREVPYEQYF
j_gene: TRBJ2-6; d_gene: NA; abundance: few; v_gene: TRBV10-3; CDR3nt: TGTGCCATCAGTGAGAATGGGGGCGCTGGGGCCAACGTCCTGACTTTC; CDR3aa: CAISENGGAGANVLTF
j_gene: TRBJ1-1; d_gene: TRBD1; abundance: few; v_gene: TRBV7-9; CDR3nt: TGTGCCAGCAGCCCGAAGGACAGGGCCACTGAAGCTTTCTTT; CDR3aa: CASSPKDRATEAFF
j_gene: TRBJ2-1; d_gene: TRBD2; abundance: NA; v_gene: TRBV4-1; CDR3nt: TGCGCCAGCAGCCACCTCGGGAGGAGGGGTAATGAGCAGTTCTTC; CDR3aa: CASSHLGRRGNEQFF
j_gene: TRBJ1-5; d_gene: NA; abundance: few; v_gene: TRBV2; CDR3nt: TGTGCCAGCAGTGGCAGGGGAGGTCAGCCCCAGCATTTT; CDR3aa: CASSGRGGQPQHF
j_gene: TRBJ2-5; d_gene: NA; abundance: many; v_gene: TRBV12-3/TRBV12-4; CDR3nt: TGTGCCAGCAGTTTTTCGAGGGGGGAGACCCAGTACTTC; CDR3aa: CASSFSRGETQYF
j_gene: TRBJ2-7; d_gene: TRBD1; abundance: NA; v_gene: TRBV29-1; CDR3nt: TGCAGCGCTGGGACAGGGGGATACAATGAGCAGTACTTC; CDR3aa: CSAGTGGYNEQYF
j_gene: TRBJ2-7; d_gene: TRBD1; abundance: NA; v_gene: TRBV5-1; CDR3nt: TGCGCCAGCAGCTTGGTGGTAAAACGGGGACAGCTGAGCGAGCAGTACTTC; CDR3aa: CASSLVVKRGQLSEQYF
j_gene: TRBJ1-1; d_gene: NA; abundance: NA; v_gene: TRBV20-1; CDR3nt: TGCAGTGCTAGAGGGGCTAGGGTTAACACTGAAGCTTTCTTT; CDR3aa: CSARGARVNTEAFF
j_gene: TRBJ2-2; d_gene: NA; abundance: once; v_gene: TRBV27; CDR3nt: TGTGCCAGCAGTTTATACGGGGTGAACACCGGGGAGCTGTTTTTT; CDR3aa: CASSLYGVNTGELFF
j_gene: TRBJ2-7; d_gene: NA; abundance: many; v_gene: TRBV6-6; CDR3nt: TGTGCCAGCAGTCCCTCCCACTACGAGCAGTACTTC; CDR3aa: CASSPSHYEQYF
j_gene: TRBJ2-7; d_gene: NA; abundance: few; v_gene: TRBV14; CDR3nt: TGTGCCAGCAGCCAAGACTATGGCCCAGCGGGCGGTTCCTACGAGCAGTACTTC; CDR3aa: CASSQDYGPAGGSYEQYF
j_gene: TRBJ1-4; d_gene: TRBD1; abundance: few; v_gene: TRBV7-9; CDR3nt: TGTGCCAGCAGCACCTACAGGGGAACTAATGAAAAACTGTTTTTT; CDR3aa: CASSTYRGTNEKLFF
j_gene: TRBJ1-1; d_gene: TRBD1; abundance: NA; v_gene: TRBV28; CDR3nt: TGTGCCAGCAGATCAATCGGACAGGGGGCTAAGGATGAAGCTTTCTTT; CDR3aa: CASRSIGQGAKDEAFF